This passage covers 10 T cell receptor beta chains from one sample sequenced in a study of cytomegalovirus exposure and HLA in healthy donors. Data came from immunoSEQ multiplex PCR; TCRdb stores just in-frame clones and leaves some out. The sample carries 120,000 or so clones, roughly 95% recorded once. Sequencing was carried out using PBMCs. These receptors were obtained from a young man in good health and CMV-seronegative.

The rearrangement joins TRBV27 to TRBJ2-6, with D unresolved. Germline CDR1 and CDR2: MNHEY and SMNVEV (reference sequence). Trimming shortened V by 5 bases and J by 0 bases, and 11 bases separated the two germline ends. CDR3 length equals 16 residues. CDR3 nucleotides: TGTGCCAGCAGTCCTAACCCCGCCTCTGGGGCCAACGTCCTGACTTTC. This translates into CASSPNPASGANVLTF. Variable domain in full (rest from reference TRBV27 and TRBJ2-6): EAQVTQNPRYLITVTGKKLTVTCSQNMNHEYMSWYRQDPGLGLRQIYYSMNVEVTDKGDVPEGYKVSRKEKRNFPLILESPSPNQTSLYFCASSPNPASGANVLTFGAGSRLTVL.

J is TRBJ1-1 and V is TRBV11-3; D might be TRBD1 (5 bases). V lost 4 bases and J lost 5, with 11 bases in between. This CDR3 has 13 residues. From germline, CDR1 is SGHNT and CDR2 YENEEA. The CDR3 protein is CASSWTTATEAFF. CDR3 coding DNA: TGTGCCAGCAGCTGGACAACAGCAACTGAAGCTTTCTTT.

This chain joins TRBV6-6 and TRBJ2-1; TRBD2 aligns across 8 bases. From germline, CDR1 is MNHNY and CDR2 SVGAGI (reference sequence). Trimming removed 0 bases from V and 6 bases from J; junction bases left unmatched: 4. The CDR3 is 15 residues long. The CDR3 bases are TGTGCCAGCAGTTACTCTAGGACTAGCCCCAATGAGCAGTTCTTC. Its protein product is CASSYSRTSPNEQFF.

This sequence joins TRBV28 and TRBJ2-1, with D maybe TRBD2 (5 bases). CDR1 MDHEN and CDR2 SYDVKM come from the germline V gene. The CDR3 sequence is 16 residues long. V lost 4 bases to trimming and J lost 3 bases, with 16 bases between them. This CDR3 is CASSYTMDSHYNEQFF. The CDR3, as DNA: TGTGCCAGCAGTTATACTATGGACTCGCACTACAATGAGCAGTTCTTC. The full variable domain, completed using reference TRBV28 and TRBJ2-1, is DVKVTQSSRYLVKRTGEKVFLECVQDMDHENMFWYRQDPGLGLRLIYFSYDVKMKEKGDIPEGYSVSREKKERFSLILESASTNQTSMYLCASSYTMDSHYNEQFFGPGTRLTVL.

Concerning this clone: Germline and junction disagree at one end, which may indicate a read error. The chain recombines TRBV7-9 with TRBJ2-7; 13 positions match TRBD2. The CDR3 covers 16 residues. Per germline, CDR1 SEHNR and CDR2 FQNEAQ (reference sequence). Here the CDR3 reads CASSQTSGRASNEQYF. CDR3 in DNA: TGTGCCAGCAGCCAAACTAGCGGGAGGGCCTCCAACGAGCAGTACTTC.

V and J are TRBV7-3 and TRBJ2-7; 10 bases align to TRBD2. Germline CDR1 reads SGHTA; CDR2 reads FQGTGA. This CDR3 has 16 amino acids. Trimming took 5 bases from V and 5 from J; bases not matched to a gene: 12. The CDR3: CASSPASGRSTNEQYF. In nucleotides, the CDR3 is TGTGCCAGCAGCCCTGCTAGCGGGAGATCTACTAACGAGCAGTACTTC.

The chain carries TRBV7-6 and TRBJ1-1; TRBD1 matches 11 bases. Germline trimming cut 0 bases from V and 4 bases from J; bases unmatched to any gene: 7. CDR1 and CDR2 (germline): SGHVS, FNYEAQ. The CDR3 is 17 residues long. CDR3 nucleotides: TGTGCCAGCAGCTTAGCCTCCGGGACAGGGGGAGGCACTGAAGCTTTCTTT. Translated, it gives CASSLASGTGGGTEAFF.

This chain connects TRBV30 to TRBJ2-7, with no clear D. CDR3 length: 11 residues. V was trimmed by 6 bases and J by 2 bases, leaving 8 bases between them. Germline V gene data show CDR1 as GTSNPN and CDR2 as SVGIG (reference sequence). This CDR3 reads CACTTTYEQYF. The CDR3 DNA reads TGTGCCTGCACGACAACCTACGAGCAGTACTTC.

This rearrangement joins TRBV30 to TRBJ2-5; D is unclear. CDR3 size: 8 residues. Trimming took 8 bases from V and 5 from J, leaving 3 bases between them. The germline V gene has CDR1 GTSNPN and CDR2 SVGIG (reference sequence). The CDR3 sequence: CALETQYF. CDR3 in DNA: TGTGCCCTGGAGACCCAGTACTTC.

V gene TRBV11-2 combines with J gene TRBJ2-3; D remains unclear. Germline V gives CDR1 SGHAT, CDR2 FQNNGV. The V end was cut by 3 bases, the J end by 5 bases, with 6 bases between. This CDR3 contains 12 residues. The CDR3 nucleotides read TGTGCCAGCAGCTTCGGTGGAGATACGCAGTATTTT. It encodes CASSFGGDTQYF.